The 29 T cell receptor beta chains presented below share a single source sample, sequenced in a study of identical twins. TCRdb used MiXCR to reprocess the 5' RACE reads, holding one entry per CDR3 protein. The sample records 470,000 or so distinct CDR3 sequences, 20% to 30% being singletons. These data also featured in a second study, about T cells expressing NK-cell markers.

Sequenced input: CD4+ T cells sorted from blood. The origin of the receptors is a woman aged 18 to 35 in good health.

The chain recombines TRBV12-3 or TRBV12-4 with TRBJ2-7, with D possibly matching TRBD2 (6 bases). CDR3 size: 15 residues. Deletions cut 3 bases from V and 2 bases from J, with 14 bases between. CDR3 in amino acids: CASSFREGGTYEQYF. The CDR3 nucleotides read TGTGCCAGCAGTTTCCGAGAGGGAGGCACCTACGAGCAGTACTTC.

This clonotype was seen more than once but under ten times. The V gene is TRBV12-3 or TRBV12-4, the J gene TRBJ2-5; perhaps TRBD1 as D (6 bases). There are 17 residues in the CDR3. Trimming removed 6 bases at V and 3 bases at J, with 23 bases between. In DNA form, the CDR3 reads TGTGCCAGCAGCCGAAGAACCAGGACAGTATCAAAAGAGACCCAGTACTTC. Translation gives CASSRRTRTVSKETQYF.

This clonotype occurred a few times. The chain employs TRBV20-1 and TRBJ2-3; D call uncertain. Looked up from germline, CDR1 is DFQATT and CDR2 is SNEGSKA (reference sequence). CDR3 length equals 10 residues. Deletions cut 5 bases from V and 6 bases from J, with 6 bases between. The CDR3 protein is CSARLDTQYF. The CDR3, as DNA: TGCAGTGCTCGATTGGATACGCAGTATTTT.

This CDR3 reads CSASASGTGLVEQFF. The CDR3 DNA reads TGCAGTGCTAGTGCTAGCGGGACGGGTTTAGTTGAGCAGTTCTTC. The chain employs TRBV20-1 and TRBJ2-1, with 9 bases matching TRBD2. V gave up 3 bases and J gave up 9 bases; unmatched junction bases: 12. This CDR3 contains 15 residues. Germline CDR1 and CDR2: DFQATT and SNEGSKA (reference sequence).

V is TRBV30 and J is TRBJ1-2; maybe TRBD1 (6 bases). The CDR3 is made up of 13 amino acids. Germline CDR1 reads GTSNPN; CDR2 reads SVGIG (reference sequence). The V and J ends lost 0 bases and 5 bases respectively, with 10 bases between them. The CDR3 coding sequence is TGTGCCTGGAGTGTGCAGGGGACGTATGGCTACACCTTC. Its translation: CAWSVQGTYGYTF. The full variable domain, completed using reference TRBV30 and TRBJ1-2, is SQTIHQWPATLVQPVGSPLSLECTVEGTSNPNLYWYRQAAGRGLQLLFYSVGIGQISSEVPQNLSASRPQDRQFILSSKKLLLSDSGFYLCAWSVQGTYGYTFGSGTRLTVV.

The chain employs TRBV4-3 and TRBJ2-7; D might be TRBD2 (5 bases). The CDR3 loop spans 16 amino acids. The V and J ends lost 1 base and 3 bases respectively, with 16 bases between them. The germline V gene encodes CDR1 LGHNA and CDR2 YSLEER. The CDR3 region is CASSQAAGREGYEQYF. DNA for the CDR3: TGCGCCAGCAGCCAAGCGGCAGGACGTGAGGGCTACGAGCAGTACTTC.

V gene TRBV20-1 combines with J gene TRBJ2-3; TRBD2 matches at 8 bases. Germline-derived CDR1 and CDR2 are DFQATT and SNEGSKA (reference sequence). CDR3 length equals 13 residues. V shed 2 bases and J 5 bases; nucleotides not matched to a gene: 3. CDR3 sequence reads: CSARRGGRDTQYF. The CDR3 nucleotides are TGCAGTGCTAGACGGGGGGGTCGAGATACGCAGTATTTT.

The chain joins TRBV29-1 to TRBJ2-2, with 11 bases identical to TRBD1. The CDR3 runs 13 residues. Trimming at V came to 7 bases and at J to 4 bases, leaving 2 bases not matched to a gene. Germline CDR1 reads SQVTM; CDR2 reads ANQGSEA. The CDR3 DNA reads as TGCAGCGCGGGACAGGGGGTCACCGGGGAGCTGTTTTTT. It is translated as CSAGQGVTGELFF.

This clonotype has a handful of counts. In DNA, the CDR3 is TGTGCCAGCAGCCTGTCGGGGGGGAGTGACATTCAGTACTTC. It encodes CASSLSGGSDIQYF. J is TRBJ2-4 and V is TRBV3-1, with 8 positions matching TRBD2. Germline V lookup: CDR1 LGHDT, CDR2 YNNKEL (reference sequence). The CDR3 runs to 14 residues. Unmatched junction bases numbered 7, after V lost 4 bases and J lost 8 bases.

The V call is TRBV6-1, the J call TRBJ1-6; D might be TRBD1 (6 bases). The germline V gene has CDR1 MNHNS and CDR2 SASEGT. Trimming removed 7 bases at V and 7 bases at J, with 11 bases between. The CDR3 length is 13 residues. The CDR3 DNA follows: TGTGCCAGCAAGGGGGGGGTGAATTCACCCCTCCACTTT. The encoded protein is CASKGGVNSPLHF.

This clonotype was detected a few times. The chain combines TRBV20-1 with TRBJ2-3; no reliable D call. The CDR3 contains 11 residues. V lost 3 bases and J 4 bases, leaving 5 bases between the germline ends. Germline V lookup: CDR1 DFQATT, CDR2 SNEGSKA (reference sequence). CDR3 protein: CSASAPDTQYF. Here the CDR3 DNA reads TGCAGTGCTAGCGCCCCAGATACGCAGTATTTT.

The chain is built from TRBV12-3 or TRBV12-4 and TRBJ2-3; the D gene could be TRBD1 or TRBD2 (6 bases each). This CDR3 region has 15 residues. V shed 6 bases and J shed 0 bases, with 13 bases lying between them. The CDR3 region has the DNA TGTGCCAGCAGGAGGGGGGTGTCTAGCACAGATACGCAGTATTTT. Encoded protein: CASRRGVSSTDTQYF.

This clonotype was seen a handful of times. The chain combines TRBV2 with TRBJ1-2, with D possibly matching TRBD1 (6 bases). There are 11 residues in the CDR3. Germline assignment: CDR1 SNHLY and CDR2 FYNNEI. V was clipped by 9 bases and J by 4 bases, with 9 bases between them. The CDR3 nucleotides are TGTGCCAGTACAGGGCTCTATGGCTACACCTTC. It specifies CASTGLYGYTF.

This clonotype occurred a few times. The CDR3 region has the DNA TGTGCCAGTAGTATCGCAGGGGATGGCTACACCTTC. Amino acids: CASSIAGDGYTF. This chain links TRBV19 with TRBJ1-2, with D perhaps matching TRBD1 (6 bases). The CDR3 consists of 12 residues. Germline V CDR1 and CDR2: LNHDA, SQIVND (reference sequence). V lost 3 bases to trimming and J lost 6 bases, with 8 bases between them. Full variable domain (outside the CDR3, taken from reference TRBV19 and TRBJ1-2): DGGITQSPKYLFRKEGQNVTLSCEQNLNHDAMYWYRQDPGQGLRLIYYSQIVNDFQKGDIAEGYSVSREKKESFPLTVTSAQKNPTAFYLCASSIAGDGYTFGSGTRLTVV.

This clonotype was counted between two and nine times. The chain has TRBV20-1 and TRBJ1-2, with D maybe TRBD1 (5 bases). CDR1 and CDR2 (germline): DFQATT, SNEGSKA (reference sequence). The CDR3 consists of 14 residues. V shed 1 base and J shed 5 bases, with 14 bases lying between them. The CDR3, as DNA: TGCAGTGCTAGAGCCCCCGCTCAGGGTTATGGCTACACCTTC. Translation gives CSARAPAQGYGYTF.

Points on this clonotype: One junction end does not reproduce the germline sequence, and a read error may be involved. The rearrangement links TRBV6-6 to TRBJ1-1; D not certain. CDR1 and CDR2 (germline): MNHNY, SVGAGI (reference sequence). The length of the CDR3 is 11 residues. The CDR3 DNA is TGTGCCAGCAGTTACGGGCATGAAACTTTCTTT. This sequence encodes CASSYGHETFF.

This clonotype occurred a few times. The chain joins TRBV9 to TRBJ2-1; D may correspond to TRBD1 or TRBD2 (5 bases each). This CDR3 has 12 residues. V was pared by 1 base and J by 9 bases, with 8 bases between. CDR1 and CDR2 (germline): SGDLS, YYNGEE. The CDR3 DNA is TGTGCCAGCAGCGTATCGGGGCTTGAGCAGTTCTTC. Encoded protein: CASSVSGLEQFF. Full variable domain (missing parts from reference TRBV9 and TRBJ2-1): DSGVTQTPKHLITATGQRVTLRCSPRSGDLSVYWYQQSLDQGLQFLIQYYNGEERAKGNILERFSAQQFPDLHSELNLSSLELGDSALYFCASSVSGLEQFFGPGTRLTVL.

This clonotype was seen once. The rearrangement joins TRBV11-2 to TRBJ2-5, with D perhaps TRBD2 (5 bases). With 7 bases removed from V and 5 bases from J, the gap between germline ends came to 14 bases. CDR3 length equals 13 residues. Looked up from germline, CDR1 is SGHAT and CDR2 is FQNNGV. The CDR3: CASTSWESETQYF. CDR3 nucleotides: TGTGCCAGCACCTCATGGGAGTCGGAGACCCAGTACTTC.

This clonotype has only a few counts. The rearrangement links TRBV6-2 or TRBV6-3 to TRBJ1-1; D gene uncertain. V lost 5 bases and J lost 6, with 19 bases in between. CDR1 and CDR2 from the germline V gene are MNHEY and SVGEGT. CDR3 size: 15 residues. Here the CDR3 reads CASSTFGFSIAEAFF. Here the CDR3 DNA reads TGTGCCAGCAGTACCTTTGGTTTTTCGATCGCTGAAGCTTTCTTT.

The V gene is TRBV11-2, the J gene TRBJ2-4, with 9 bases matching TRBD1. The CDR3 covers 19 residues. The germline V gene encodes CDR1 SGHAT and CDR2 FQNNGV. V lost 0 bases, J lost 2 bases, and 11 bases stayed unmatched. The CDR3 sequence: CASSLDDRGTLISKNIQYF. CDR3 DNA sequence: TGTGCCAGCAGCTTAGACGACAGGGGGACTTTAATTTCCAAAAACATTCAGTACTTC. Variable domain in full (rest from reference TRBV11-2 and TRBJ2-4): EAGVAQSPRYKIIEKRQSVAFWCNPISGHATLYWYQQILGQGPKLLIQFQNNGVVDDSQLPKDRFSAERLKGVDSTLKIQPAKLEDSAVYLCASSLDDRGTLISKNIQYFGAGTRLSVL.

J is TRBJ2-1 and V is TRBV10-3; D remains unclear. V lost 9 bases to trimming and J lost 4 bases, with 7 bases between them. The CDR3 is 11 amino acids. Germline V gene lookup returns CDR1 ENHRY and CDR2 SYGVKD. CDR3 region: CAIARYNEQFF. Written as DNA, the CDR3 is TGTGCCATTGCTAGATACAATGAGCAGTTCTTC.

In this sample, this clonotype turned up a few times. The chain couples TRBV24-1 to TRBJ2-1, with TRBD1 matching 7 bases. J lost 8 bases, V lost 9 bases, and 9 bases had no gene match. Per germline, CDR1 KGHDR and CDR2 SFDVKD. The CDR3 runs to 13 residues. CDR3 sequence reads: CATRMTGSDEQFF. The CDR3 nucleotides are TGTGCCACCCGAATGACAGGGTCCGATGAGCAGTTCTTC.

CDR3 region: CAISDRDSSYEQYF. CDR3 nucleotide sequence: TGTGCCATCAGTGACCGGGACAGCTCCTACGAGCAGTACTTC. The chain is built from TRBV10-3 and TRBJ2-7, with TRBD1 matching over 7 bases. Per the germline V gene, CDR1 is ENHRY and CDR2 is SYGVKD. CDR3 length equals 14 residues. Trimming took 3 bases from V and 0 from J; bases not matched to a gene: 2.

The chain couples TRBV20-1 to TRBJ2-1, with TRBD1 as a possible D gene (6 bases). The CDR3 has 12 amino acids. The V gene's germline CDR1 is DFQATT and CDR2 SNEGSKA (reference sequence). Trimming pared 5 bases from V and 8 bases from J, leaving 13 bases between. The CDR3 sequence is CSAWDKSYEQFF. The CDR3 region has the DNA TGCAGTGCTTGGGACAAGTCATATGAGCAGTTCTTC.

This clonotype was seen more than once but under ten times. This rearrangement joins TRBV6-6 to TRBJ1-4; D remains ambiguous. The CDR3 is 13 residues long. Germline CDR1 and CDR2: MNHNY and SVGAGI (reference sequence). V was clipped by 2 bases and J by 8 bases, with 9 bases between them. The CDR3 loop reads CASSYIGSEKLFF. The DNA for the CDR3 is TGTGCCAGCAGTTACATAGGGTCGGAAAAACTGTTTTTT.

The rearrangement uses TRBV24-1 and TRBJ2-3; D remains ambiguous. This CDR3 comprises 11 residues. Germline CDR1 is KGHDR and CDR2 is SFDVKD. Trimming pared 9 bases from V and 5 bases from J, leaving 8 bases between. Here the CDR3 reads CATPCLDTQYF. Written as DNA, the CDR3 is TGTGCCACCCCCTGTTTAGATACGCAGTATTTT.

This clonotype was observed a few times. V is TRBV5-1 and J is TRBJ2-1; D gene ambiguous. The germline V gene encodes CDR1 SGHRS and CDR2 YFSETQ. V was pared by 0 bases and J by 1 base, with 11 bases between. This CDR3 comprises 16 residues. The CDR3 DNA follows: TGCGCCAGCAGCTTGGTTACCGTCCCTTCCTACAATGAGCAGTTCTTC. Amino acids: CASSLVTVPSYNEQFF.

CDR3 sequence (DNA): TGCAGTGCTAGAGATCAGGAGACTAGAGGGGGTACGCAGTATTTT. Encoded protein: CSARDQETRGGTQYF. V is TRBV20-1 and J is TRBJ2-3; D possibly matches TRBD1 or TRBD2 (6 bases each). Germline CDR1 reads DFQATT; CDR2 reads SNEGSKA (reference sequence). The CDR3 contains 15 residues. V was pared by 0 bases and J by 8 bases, with 18 bases between.

This rearrangement joins TRBV7-9 to TRBJ2-2; no definite D call. CDR1 is SEHNR and CDR2 is FQNEAQ in the germline V gene (reference sequence). The length of the CDR3 is 14 residues. V was pared by 1 base and J by 4 bases, with 7 bases between. The CDR3 region is CASSLELITGELFF. In DNA form, the CDR3 reads TGTGCCAGCAGCTTAGAACTCATCACCGGGGAGCTGTTTTTT.